One sample yielded the 25 T cell receptor beta chains listed below, sequenced in a study of blood T cell repertoires in COVID-19. Clones were sequenced by immunoSEQ multiplex PCR, and TCRdb holds only the in-frame ones, with some missing. The sample shows about 140,000 clones, 84% of them seen only once. The source material was peripheral blood. The receptors stem from a human donor in a cohort sampled during active COVID-19.

This clone has a single count. The chain combines TRBV27 with TRBJ1-6; 9 nucleotides match TRBD1. The V and J ends lost 4 bases and 10 bases, in that order; junction bases with no gene match: 8. CDR1 and CDR2 from the germline V gene are MNHEY and SMNVEV (reference sequence). This CDR3 contains 15 residues. The CDR3 sequence: CASSSPQGARSPLHF. CDR3 nucleotide sequence: TGTGCCAGCAGTTCCCCACAGGGGGCGAGATCACCCCTCCACTTT.

This chain connects TRBV28 to TRBJ1-3; D not resolved. This CDR3 has 13 amino acids. Trimming pared 4 bases from V and 4 bases from J, leaving 8 bases between. Germline values: CDR1 MDHEN, CDR2 SYDVKM. CDR3 protein: CASSWAGGNTIYF. CDR3 DNA: TGTGCCAGCAGTTGGGCGGGGGGAAACACCATATATTTT.

The chain combines TRBV27 with TRBJ2-5; 7 positions match TRBD1. This CDR3 contains 18 residues. V lost 2 bases and J lost 5; bases outside the gene matches: 17. In germline, CDR1 is MNHEY, CDR2 SMNVEV (reference sequence). CDR3 loop: CASSLVDRLEENGETQYF. The CDR3 DNA reads TGTGCCAGCAGTTTAGTGGACAGGCTGGAGGAAAACGGGGAGACCCAGTACTTC.

The chain carries TRBV2 and TRBJ1-4; 7 nucleotides line up with TRBD1. CDR3 size: 14 residues. Losses at the gene ends were 2 bases for V and 4 bases for J; bases not matched to a gene: 1. CDR1 SNHLY and CDR2 FYNNEI come from the germline V gene. CDR3 protein: CASSETGDNEKLFF. CDR3 DNA: TGTGCCAGCAGTGAAACAGGGGATAATGAAAAACTGTTTTTT.

The V gene is TRBV5-1, the J gene TRBJ2-1, with unresolved D. Trimming took 0 bases from V and 6 from J, leaving 4 bases between them. CDR1 is SGHRS and CDR2 is YFSETQ in the germline V gene. The CDR3 extends over 12 amino acids. CDR3 region: CASSLDGNEQFF. Here the CDR3 DNA reads TGCGCCAGCAGCTTGGACGGCAATGAGCAGTTCTTC.

The chain employs TRBV6-5 and TRBJ2-2; tentatively, D is TRBD1 (5 bases). Per the germline V gene, CDR1 is MNHEY and CDR2 is SVGAGI. CDR3 length: 13 amino acids. V was clipped by 8 bases and J by 2 bases, with 9 bases between them. The CDR3 bases are TGTGCCAGCGTTAGGACAAACACCGGGGAGCTGTTTTTT. Protein sequence: CASVRTNTGELFF.

V and J are TRBV7-2 and TRBJ2-7; TRBD1 matches at 8 bases. Germline V gene data show CDR1 as SGHTA and CDR2 as FQGNSA. The CDR3 consists of 12 residues. J was trimmed by 7 bases and V by 5 bases; bases with no gene match: 4. CDR3: CASSPQGAEQYF. CDR3 nucleotides: TGTGCCAGCAGCCCCCAGGGGGCTGAGCAGTACTTC.

V and J are TRBV19 and TRBJ2-3, with D possibly being TRBD1 (5 bases). The CDR3 contains 16 residues. Between the trimmed V and J ends, which lost 4 bases and 0 bases, there was a span of 14 bases. Germline assignment: CDR1 LNHDA and CDR2 SQIVND (reference sequence). Written as DNA, the CDR3 is TGTGCCAGTAGTACACGAAGGGGCCCTAGCACAGATACGCAGTATTTT. It codes for CASSTRRGPSTDTQYF.

This clone appeared a single time. The CDR3, as DNA: TGCGCCAGCAGCCCCTTACAGTTGGGGAGTGGGACAGATACGCAGTATTTT. Its protein is CASSPLQLGSGTDTQYF. The chain uses TRBV5-1 and TRBJ2-3; D possibly corresponds to TRBD2 (5 bases). CDR3 length equals 17 residues. Germline values: CDR1 SGHRS, CDR2 YFSETQ. Trimming took off 4 bases at V and 3 bases at J, with 21 bases between the two ends. The variable domain in full, with the rest retrieved from reference TRBV5-1 and TRBJ2-3, is KAGVTQTPRYLIKTRGQQVTLSCSPISGHRSVSWYQQTPGQGLQFLFEYFSETQRNKGNFPGRFSGRQFSNSRSEMNVSTLELGDSALYLCASSPLQLGSGTDTQYFGPGTRLTVL.

The V call is TRBV7-2, the J call TRBJ2-3; 9 bases line up with TRBD2. Germline trimming cut 5 bases from V and 0 bases from J; bases unmatched to any gene: 9. Germline V lookup: CDR1 SGHTA, CDR2 FQGNSA. This CDR3 comprises 17 residues. CDR3 bases: TGTGCCAGCAGCACAGCGGGTAGCGGGGGAAGCACAGATACGCAGTATTTT. It specifies CASSTAGSGGSTDTQYF.

The J gene is TRBJ2-3, the V gene TRBV6-2 or TRBV6-3; 9 bases are a match to TRBD2. V shed 4 bases and J 4 bases; nucleotides not matched to a gene: 12. The CDR3 runs 17 residues. CDR1 and CDR2 from the germline V gene are MNHEY and SVGEGT. Written as DNA, the CDR3 is TGTGCCAGCAGTTCAAGCGGGGGCGGGGGGGCCTCAGATACGCAGTATTTT. Its protein is CASSSSGGGGASDTQYF.

The rearrangement joins TRBV6-5 to TRBJ1-4; D may be TRBD1 (6 bases). The germline V and J ends were trimmed by 5 bases and 8 bases, with 18 bases remaining between them. Germline CDR1 MNHEY, CDR2 SVGAGI. The CDR3 covers 15 residues. The CDR3 spells CASSPSWGQREKLFF. DNA for the CDR3: TGTGCCAGCAGTCCCTCATGGGGGCAGCGGGAAAAACTGTTTTTT.

The J gene is TRBJ2-3, the V gene TRBV4-3; 8 nucleotides match TRBD2. This CDR3 has 15 residues. Germline lookup yields CDR1 LGHNA and CDR2 YSLEER. Unmatched junction bases numbered 2, after V lost 0 bases and J lost 3 bases. CDR3 nucleotide sequence: TGCGCCAGCAGCCAAGAGGGCGGGGGGACAGATACGCAGTATTTT. Translated: CASSQEGGGTDTQYF.

This chain joins TRBV11-2 and TRBJ1-1, with D unclear. The CDR3 has 14 amino acids. Trimming stripped 1 base from V and 1 base from J, with 7 bases between. CDR1 SGHAT and CDR2 FQNNGV come from the germline V gene. The CDR3 coding sequence is TGTGCCAGCAGCTTAGGGAGCCGGAACACTGAAGCTTTCTTT. Translated, it gives CASSLGSRNTEAFF.

The J gene is TRBJ2-2, the V gene TRBV25-1; D is ambiguous. Trimming stripped 3 bases from V and 3 bases from J, with 14 bases between. Germline V gene lookup returns CDR1 MGHDK and CDR2 SYGVNS. CDR3 length equals 16 residues. CDR3 DNA sequence: TGTGCCAGCAGTGAGACATTACATTCTTACACCGGGGAGCTGTTTTTT. Amino acid sequence: CASSETLHSYTGELFF.

The CDR3 region is CAISDVRDKNLMTNEQYF. Here the CDR3 DNA reads TGTGCCATCAGTGACGTCCGGGACAAGAATTTAATGACTAACGAGCAGTACTTC. V usage is TRBV10-3 and J usage is TRBJ2-7; a weak D match, TRBD1 (6 bases). Germline V CDR1 and CDR2: ENHRY, SYGVKD. Deletions cut 3 bases from V and 5 bases from J, with 26 bases between. CDR3 length: 18 residues.

This clone appeared once. The rearrangement joins TRBV19 to TRBJ2-2; TRBD1 aligns across 9 bases. Trimming at V came to 6 bases and at J to 10 bases, leaving 12 bases not matched to a gene. The CDR3 runs 15 residues. CDR1 and CDR2 from the germline V gene are LNHDA and SQIVND (reference sequence). The chain's CDR3 is CASRETGGSPEELFF. The CDR3 DNA is TGTGCCAGTAGGGAAACAGGGGGCTCACCGGAGGAGCTGTTTTTT.

In this sample, this clone turned up a few times. V gene TRBV11-2 combines with J gene TRBJ1-6, with TRBD1 matching 11 bases. This CDR3 is built from 15 residues. The V gene's germline CDR1 is SGHAT and CDR2 FQNNGV. Trimming removed 4 bases from V and 9 bases from J; junction bases left unmatched: 5. CDR3 nucleotides: TGTGCCAGCAGCTCAGCGGGACAGGGGGGTTCACCCCTCCACTTT. Translated, it gives CASSSAGQGGSPLHF.

This clone was picked up one time. This chain uses TRBV19 with TRBJ1-6; 8 bases are shared with TRBD1. J lost 10 bases, V lost 1 base, and 3 bases had no gene match. Germline-derived CDR1 and CDR2 are LNHDA and SQIVND (reference sequence). CDR3 size: 14 residues. CDR3 sequence: CASSIAGDRSPLHF. The DNA of the CDR3 is TGTGCCAGTAGTATAGCGGGGGACAGGTCACCCCTCCACTTT. The full variable domain, its missing parts supplied by reference TRBV19 and TRBJ1-6, is DGGITQSPKYLFRKEGQNVTLSCEQNLNHDAMYWYRQDPGQGLRLIYYSQIVNDFQKGDIAEGYSVSREKKESFPLTVTSAQKNPTAFYLCASSIAGDRSPLHFGNGTRLTVT.

The gene calls are TRBV5-1 and TRBJ1-2, with 7 nucleotides matching TRBD1. The CDR3 is 13 residues long. J lost 6 bases, V lost 5 bases, and 7 bases had no gene match. Germline V gene data show CDR1 as SGHRS and CDR2 as YFSETQ. CDR3 in DNA: TGCGCCAGCAGACCAACAGGGGCTGATGGCTACACCTTC. This encodes CASRPTGADGYTF. Combining the CDR3 with reference TRBV5-1 and TRBJ1-2 gives the whole variable domain KAGVTQTPRYLIKTRGQQVTLSCSPISGHRSVSWYQQTPGQGLQFLFEYFSETQRNKGNFPGRFSGRQFSNSRSEMNVSTLELGDSALYLCASRPTGADGYTFGSGTRLTVV.

This chain joins TRBV10-1 and TRBJ2-1; D uncertain. The V gene's germline CDR1 is WNHNN and CDR2 SYGVQD (reference sequence). The CDR3 extends over 16 amino acids. Trimming left V 4 bases short and J 1 base short, with 14 bases between. CDR3 residues: CASSVAARRSYNEQFF. The CDR3 DNA sequence: TGCGCCAGCAGTGTGGCAGCGCGAAGGTCCTACAATGAGCAGTTCTTC.

The chain combines TRBV18 with TRBJ2-1; D might be TRBD2 (5 bases). CDR3 size: 15 residues. The V end was cut by 1 base, the J end by 3 bases, with 10 bases between. In germline, CDR1 is KGHSH, CDR2 LQKENI. CDR3 coding DNA: TGTGCCAGCTCACCACGAGCGGATAGCTACAATGAGCAGTTCTTC. Its translation is CASSPRADSYNEQFF. The entire variable domain, with the rest obtained from reference TRBV18 and TRBJ2-1, is as follows: NAGVMQNPRHLVRRRGQEARLRCSPMKGHSHVYWYRQLPEEGLKFMVYLQKENIIDESGMPKERFSAEFPKEGPSILRIQQVVRGDSAAYFCASSPRADSYNEQFFGPGTRLTVL.

The chain carries TRBV27 and TRBJ2-1; the match to TRBD2 covers 12 bases. Per the germline V gene, CDR1 is MNHEY and CDR2 is SMNVEV (reference sequence). This CDR3 contains 15 residues. J lost 12 bases, V lost 4 bases, and 10 bases had no gene match. The CDR3 spells CASSSLAGGNFGQFF. Written as DNA, the CDR3 is TGTGCCAGCAGTTCCCTAGCGGGGGGGAATTTCGGGCAGTTCTTC.

V and J are TRBV2 and TRBJ1-6; 7 nucleotides line up with TRBD1. V lost 9 bases, J lost 7 bases, and 6 bases stayed unmatched. The germline CDR1 and CDR2 sequences are SNHLY and FYNNEI. This CDR3 comprises 13 residues. CDR3 nucleotide sequence: TGTGCCAGTAGGGGACAGCTGAATTCACCCCTCCACTTT. This encodes CASRGQLNSPLHF. Variable domain in full (rest from reference TRBV2 and TRBJ1-6): EPEVTQTPSHQVTQMGQEVILRCVPISNHLYFYWYRQILGQKVEFLVSFYNNEISEKSEIFDDQFSVERPDGSNFTLKIRSTKLEDSAMYFCASRGQLNSPLHFGNGTRLTVT.

The V and J genes are TRBV9 and TRBJ1-6; weak D call: TRBD1 (5 bases). There are 16 residues in the CDR3. Between the trimmed V and J ends, which lost 0 bases and 6 bases, there was a span of 13 bases. Germline V gene lookup returns CDR1 SGDLS and CDR2 YYNGEE. The CDR3 coding sequence is TGTGCCAGCAGCGTAGAGGCAGGGTGGCGTAATTCACCCCTCCACTTT. Its translation is CASSVEAGWRNSPLHF.